The clone carrying this TCR beta chain was observed a few times. The germline CDR1 and CDR2 sequences are KGHDR and SFDVKD. The length of the CDR3 is 18 residues. Trimming removed 4 bases at V and 4 bases at J, with 21 bases between. This entry comes from a study of control samples from healthy donors and cancer patients. The table came from immunoSEQ multiplex PCR; TCRdb's copy has only in-frame clones and leaves some out. The data contain 150,000 to 200,000 clones, around 90% of them singletons. This chain links TRBV24-1 with TRBJ2-2; maybe TRBD1 (6 bases). Sequencing used blood. The clonotype comes from a man aged 25 to 45 in good health. CDR3 in amino acids: CATSDPDSPLLGTGELFF. CDR3 DNA: TGTGCCACCAGTGACCCGGACAGTCCCCTCTTAGGCACCGGGGAGCTGTTTTTT.